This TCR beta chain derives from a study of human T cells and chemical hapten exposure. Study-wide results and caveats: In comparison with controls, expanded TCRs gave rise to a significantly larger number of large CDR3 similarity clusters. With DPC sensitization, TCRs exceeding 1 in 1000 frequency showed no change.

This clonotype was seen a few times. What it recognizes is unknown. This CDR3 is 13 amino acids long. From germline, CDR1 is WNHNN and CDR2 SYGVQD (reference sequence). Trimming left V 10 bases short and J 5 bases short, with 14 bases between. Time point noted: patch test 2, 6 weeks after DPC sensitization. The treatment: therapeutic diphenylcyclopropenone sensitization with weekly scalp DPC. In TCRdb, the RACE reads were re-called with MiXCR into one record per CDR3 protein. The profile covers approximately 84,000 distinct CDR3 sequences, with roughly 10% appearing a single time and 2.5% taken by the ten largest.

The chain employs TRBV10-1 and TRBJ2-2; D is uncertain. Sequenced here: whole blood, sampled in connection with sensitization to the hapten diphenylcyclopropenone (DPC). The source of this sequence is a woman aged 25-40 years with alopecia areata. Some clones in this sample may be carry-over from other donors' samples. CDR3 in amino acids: CATSPAGTGELFF. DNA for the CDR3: TGCGCCACCAGCCCCGCCGGGACCGGGGAGCTGTTTTTT.